This TCR beta chain came from a study of T cells in Graves' hyperthyroidism and ophthalmopathy (dated by TCRdb to between 2017 and 2020). As for the study more broadly: TCR V-J signatures able to tell the groups apart were searched for in a discovery cohort of 95 to 100 patients, of whom 43 had Graves' ophthalmopathy and more than 55 had stable Graves' hyperthyroidism. Prospective prediction of ophthalmopathy was tested in an independent validation cohort consisting of some 19 hyperthyroidism patients and around 16 patients who later progressed to ophthalmopathy. The 100 or so discovery patients were divided at random into training and test sets in a 7:3 ratio. Thyroid tissue and blood T-cell repertoires from six Graves' hyperthyroidism patients were also compared in the study. After blood sampling, hyperthyroidism patients were treated with methimazole at a starting dose of 30 mg daily, and ophthalmopathy patients were treated with high-dose intravenous methylprednisolone. TCR Vbeta CDR3 sequencing of some 140 peripheral blood samples (roughly 43 ophthalmopathy, about 74 hyperthyroidism and roughly 17 progressor patients) is reported in the paper.

Trimming accounts for 4 bases at V and 4 bases at J, while the number of junction bases matched to no gene is 7. The CDR3 runs 15 residues from the cysteine to the phenylalanine. This entry keeps only the CDR3 DNA: 45 bases, framed from base 1. Reading the germline V gene gives CDR1 SGHTS and CDR2 YDEGEE. Any patient with an uncontrolled infection, another autoimmune disease, pregnancy or lactation was excluded. Diagnoses were established on the basis of clinical symptoms, serum thyroxine and TRAb, thyroid ultrasound, and orbital computed tomography. Trizol reagent was used to extract total RNA, and RNA quality was then checked on an Agilent 2100 Bioanalyzer. The TCR beta CDR3 regions were amplified from RNA transcripts. The first round of RT-PCR for the TCR CDR3 was performed with the HTBI primer set and the Qiagen OneStep RT-PCR kit. The libraries were constructed in a second round of multiplex PCR and then size-selected and purified. Libraries were sequenced paired-end with 100 bp reads on an Illumina HiSeq2000. The study's own analysis went as follows. Raw data were processed with SOAPnuke, discarding reads with adapters, uncalled bases, mean Phred below 15, or no exact constant-primer or identifier match. COPE v1.2.5 was used to merge the high-quality paired reads, and each unique nucleotide sequence was defined as a clonotype. Clonotypes were aligned to IMGT TRBV, TRBD and TRBJ reference segments using MiTCR v1.1. Only V-J combinations with frequency above 0.0001, covering 99.2% of repertoires, were analysed. A TCS score was defined as the ratio of F50 (clonal expansion) to E x V (chaos), with BLOSUM62-based TCRdist applied between CDR3 peptides within each V-J. Welch's t-statistics and random forest reduced roughly 530 V-J features to some 14, which were used in a naive Bayes classifier (R e1071). Thyroid-blood repertoire similarity was quantified with the Morisita-Horn index. Clones were called with MiXCR by TCRdb after fastp trimmed the public reads at Q25, and only in-frame beta chains were retained. Every distinct CDR3 protein forms one entry, paired with its most common genes and DNA. TCRdb assigned the V and J calls; the authors' analysis was not used. The table for this sample lists hundreds of thousands of distinct CDR3 sequences; just under 45% of them were counted only once. Together, the top ten hold approximately 7.2% of the sample.

This clonotype occurred many times. Its antigen is unknown. The input lacks base qualities; no much larger clone sits a single base away. General conclusions and limits of the study: In cross-validation, a model built on a 13 V-J signature told ophthalmopathy apart from stable hyperthyroidism with approximately 90% sensitivity and approximately 84% specificity, and in testing the same model reached 80%/75%. Most expanded thyroid clonotypes (frequency above 0.001) were also detected in blood, a finding suggesting that blood repertoires may reflect thyroid immune responses. Sample size was not statistically predetermined, and blinding of investigators to group allocation was not performed. In validation, the model predicted progression to ophthalmopathy a median of roughly six months before onset, with roughly 70% sensitivity and roughly 73% specificity.

This sequence originates from an adult man with Graves' disease, either hyperthyroidism or ophthalmopathy (not recorded which). Rearrangement joined TRBV5-8 to TRBJ1-5, and 8 junctional nucleotides match TRBD1. Sequencing was done on a sample of peripheral blood or thyroid tissue (not recorded which). The DNA sequence is as follows: TGTGCCAGCAGCCCTGGACAGGGCGCAAATCAGCCCCAGCATTTT. The encoded protein is CASSPGQGANQPQHF.